The 30 T cell receptor beta chains in this list originate from one sample, sequenced in a study of T cells in Graves' hyperthyroidism and ophthalmopathy. RNA transcripts gave rise to amplified TCR beta CDR3 regions. TCR CDR3 underwent first-round RT-PCR with the HTBI primer set. MiXCR, run by TCRdb on the multiplex PCR reads, gives a single entry per CDR3 protein. This sample has about 350,000 distinct CDR3 sequences, with roughly an eighth found just once. What was sequenced was blood. The origin of the receptors is a middle-aged woman with Graves' ophthalmopathy.

This clonotype has at least ten counts. This chain joins TRBV5-1 and TRBJ1-1, with 8 bases fitting TRBD1. There are 14 residues in the CDR3. Per germline, CDR1 SGHRS and CDR2 YFSETQ. Losses at the gene ends were 5 bases for V and 1 base for J; bases not matched to a gene: 4. The CDR3 region is CASRQQGGNTEAFF. As DNA, the CDR3 is TGCGCCAGCAGGCAACAGGGGGGGAACACTGAAGCTTTCTTT.

This clonotype was observed a few times. V is TRBV28 and J is TRBJ1-4; 7 bases align to TRBD1. The CDR3 is 15 residues long. In germline, CDR1 is MDHEN, CDR2 SYDVKM. J was trimmed by 6 bases and V by 9 bases; bases with no gene match: 13. CDR3 DNA sequence: TGTGCCAGTTACAGGGGAATGAAGTCTTATGAAAAACTGTTTTTT. Protein: CASYRGMKSYEKLFF.

This clonotype was picked up a small number of times. V gene TRBV13 combines with J gene TRBJ2-2; 12 bases line up with TRBD2. J was trimmed by 6 bases and V by 5 bases; bases with no gene match: 10. The length of the CDR3 is 17 residues. CDR1 is PRHDT and CDR2 is FYEKMQ in the germline V gene (reference sequence). CDR3 protein: CASSDETSGSVSGELFF. DNA for the CDR3: TGTGCCAGCAGCGACGAGACTAGCGGGAGTGTCTCCGGGGAGCTGTTTTTT.

This clonotype was counted between two and nine times. Relative to the germline gene, one junction end is altered; a read error may explain this. The chain carries TRBV3-1 and TRBJ2-1; no clear D gene. Germline CDR1 LGHDT, CDR2 YNNKEL (reference sequence). This CDR3 spans 13 amino acids. DNA for the CDR3: TGTGCCAGCAGCCAAGAACGGAACAATGTGCAGTTCTTC. Encoded protein: CASSQERNNVQFF.

This clonotype was observed at least ten times. The CDR3 DNA reads as TGTGCCACCAGCCCCCGACAGGCTCGAAGTAATTCACCCCTCCACTTT. Protein: CATSPRQARSNSPLHF. This chain joins TRBV15 and TRBJ1-6, with D possibly TRBD1 on 6 matching bases. From germline, CDR1 is LNHNV and CDR2 YYDKDF (reference sequence). Trimming took off 5 bases at V and 6 bases at J, with 17 bases between the two ends. The CDR3 contains 16 residues.

This clonotype was seen ten or more times. The CDR3 is CASSLDQGSSYGYTF. The DNA of the CDR3 is TGTGCCAGCAGTCTGGACCAGGGGTCCTCCTATGGCTACACCTTC. This chain connects TRBV7-6 to TRBJ1-2, with TRBD1 as a possible D gene (6 bases). Germline CDR1 reads SGHVS; CDR2 reads FNYEAQ. V was cut by 6 bases and J by 4 bases, with 18 bases left in between. This CDR3 contains 15 residues.

This clonotype came up many times. V gene TRBV2 combines with J gene TRBJ1-2; D remains ambiguous. Trimming shortened V by 4 bases and J by 2 bases, and 11 bases separated the two germline ends. Germline V gene data show CDR1 as SNHLY and CDR2 as FYNNEI. This CDR3 has 14 residues. The CDR3 DNA reads TGTGCCAGCAGTGTACAAAAGTCGAACTATGGCTACACCTTC. Protein product: CASSVQKSNYGYTF.

This clonotype was counted at least ten times. This chain joins TRBV28 and TRBJ1-1; D gene ambiguous. The germline V gene has CDR1 MDHEN and CDR2 SYDVKM. This CDR3 spans 16 amino acids. The V end was cut by 3 bases, the J end by 10 bases, with 24 bases between. The CDR3 loop is CASSFLLTKTRFRAFF. Written as DNA, the CDR3 is TGTGCCAGCAGTTTTCTCCTAACGAAAACCCGGTTCAGAGCTTTCTTT.

This clonotype was counted at least ten times. The CDR3 protein is CASSEAPGTYTDTQYF. CDR3 in DNA: TGTGCCAGCAGTGAAGCCCCAGGAACTTACACAGATACGCAGTATTTT. The gene calls are TRBV6-1 and TRBJ2-3; D gene ambiguous. The ends were cut back, 0 bases at V and 2 bases at J, with 12 bases in the middle. The CDR3 is made up of 16 amino acids. Germline CDR1 reads MNHNS; CDR2 reads SASEGT.

This clonotype appeared many times. This chain connects TRBV11-2 to TRBJ1-2; D possibly corresponds to TRBD1 (5 bases). CDR3 length equals 11 residues. V lost 5 bases and J lost 10, with 11 bases in between. Germline CDR1 SGHAT, CDR2 FQNNGV. The CDR3 is CASSHGGDYTF. The CDR3 region has the DNA TGTGCCAGCAGCCATGGGGGAGACTACACCTTC.

Ten or more counts support this clonotype. This chain links TRBV29-1 with TRBJ2-7; no firm D call. The CDR3 extends over 13 amino acids. The V end lost 0 bases, the J end lost 3 bases, and 9 bases lay between the germline ends. The germline gives CDR1 SQVTM, CDR2 ANQGSEA. The CDR3 bases are TGCAGCGTTGAAGATCCGGTAGACTACGAGCAGTACTTC. Translation gives CSVEDPVDYEQYF.

In its sample, this clonotype was seen many times. The V gene is TRBV7-8, the J gene TRBJ2-1; D gene ambiguous. The CDR3 contains 13 residues. V lost 0 bases and J lost 5, with 5 bases in between. Germline CDR1 reads SGHVS; CDR2 reads FQNEAQ. The chain's CDR3 is CASSLAAHNEQFF. CDR3 DNA: TGTGCCAGCAGCTTAGCGGCTCACAATGAGCAGTTCTTC.

The sample holds many counts of this clonotype. The chain is built from TRBV6-1 and TRBJ2-3; D is ambiguous. Germline loops: CDR1 MNHNS, CDR2 SASEGT. V lost 3 bases, J lost 5 bases, and 15 bases lay in between. CDR3 size: 15 residues. CDR3 region: CASSDSFTWGDTQYF. In DNA form, the CDR3 reads TGTGCCAGCAGTGATTCCTTCACGTGGGGAGATACGCAGTATTTT.

This clonotype was seen ten or more times. CDR3 loop: CASSPYPRGLGVVTEAFF. DNA of the CDR3: TGTGCCAGCAGCCCCTACCCCAGGGGGCTGGGGGTGGTCACTGAAGCTTTCTTT. The rearrangement links TRBV7-9 to TRBJ1-1; 8 positions match TRBD1. The germline V gene has CDR1 SEHNR and CDR2 FQNEAQ (reference sequence). The trim removed 5 bases at V and 4 bases at J, leaving 18 bases unmatched. The length of the CDR3 is 18 residues.

As for this clonotype: This may be a read error: a much more frequent sequence differs by one nucleotide. The V call is TRBV19, the J call TRBJ2-7; 8 nucleotides match TRBD2. Germline V gene data show CDR1 as LNHDA and CDR2 as SQIVND (reference sequence). The ends lost 8 bases at V and 1 base at J; junction bases unmatched: 7. The CDR3 extends over 14 amino acids. CDR3 sequence: CASGSGGCSYEQYF. CDR3 DNA sequence: TGTGCCAGTGGCAGCGGGGGCTGTTCCTACGAGCAGTACTTC.

This clonotype has only a few counts. A read error may explain this, as a much larger clone is one base away. V usage is TRBV3-1 and J usage is TRBJ2-7; D remains ambiguous. V shed 2 bases and J shed 2 bases, with 4 bases lying between them. CDR1 LGHDT and CDR2 YNNKEL come from the germline V gene (reference sequence). There are 12 residues in the CDR3. CDR3 protein: CASSQTAYEQYF. For the CDR3, the DNA is TGTGCCAGCAGCCAAACGGCCTACGAGCAGTACTTC.

This clonotype has ten or more counts. CDR3 loop: CASSSRLAGDHEQYF. The CDR3 DNA reads TGTGCCAGCAGTTCCCGACTAGCGGGAGACCACGAGCAGTACTTC. The genes are TRBV6-1 and TRBJ2-7; TRBD2 aligns across 12 bases. Germline assignment: CDR1 MNHNS and CDR2 SASEGT. V lost 5 bases to trimming and J lost 5 bases; unmatched junction nucleotides: 7. The CDR3 contains 15 residues.

This clonotype has a count of ten or more. The DNA for the CDR3 is TGTGCCAGCAAGGGGGCCGCCTACGAGCAGTACTTC. Translation gives CASKGAAYEQYF. This rearrangement joins TRBV2 to TRBJ2-7, with 7 bases aligning to TRBD1. CDR3 length: 12 residues. The J segment lost 2 bases and the V segment lost 7 bases, leaving 2 bases of the junction unmatched. CDR1 and CDR2 from the germline V gene are SNHLY and FYNNEI.

This clonotype was observed at least ten times. The chain recombines TRBV28 with TRBJ1-2, with a weak D call TRBD1 (6 bases). Trimming took off 1 base at V and 3 bases at J, with 9 bases between the two ends. Germline V gives CDR1 MDHEN, CDR2 SYDVKM. This CDR3 is 14 amino acids long. The DNA for the CDR3 is TGTGCCAGCAGTTTATACAGGGCGGACTATGGCTACACCTTC. Residues: CASSLYRADYGYTF.

As regards this clonotype: With a much larger clone just one base away, this may be a read error. The chain has TRBV7-2 and TRBJ1-5; TRBD1 aligns across 10 bases. CDR3 length equals 19 residues. CDR1 is SGHTA, CDR2 FQGNSA, per germline. The CDR3 loop is CASSSRPGQGRWDNRPQHF. The DNA for the CDR3 is TGTGCCAGCAGCTCCCGGCCGGGACAGGGGAGGTGGGACAATCGGCCCCAGCATTTT.

V and J are TRBV19 and TRBJ2-7, with D unresolved. V lost 1 base and J lost 0, with 7 bases in between. The CDR3 covers 14 residues. CDR1 is LNHDA and CDR2 is SQIVND in the germline V gene (reference sequence). CDR3 region: CASSIASRSYEQYF. Here the CDR3 DNA reads TGTGCCAGTAGTATAGCGAGCCGCTCCTACGAGCAGTACTTC. The whole variable domain, remainder taken from reference TRBV19 and TRBJ2-7, is DGGITQSPKYLFRKEGQNVTLSCEQNLNHDAMYWYRQDPGQGLRLIYYSQIVNDFQKGDIAEGYSVSREKKESFPLTVTSAQKNPTAFYLCASSIASRSYEQYFGPGTRLTVT.

This clonotype has only a few counts. This rearrangement joins TRBV5-4 to TRBJ1-2; 7 bases line up with TRBD1. Trimming took 3 bases from V and 3 from J; bases not matched to a gene: 5. Germline values: CDR1 SGHNT, CDR2 YYREEE (reference sequence). The CDR3 extends over 14 amino acids. DNA of the CDR3: TGTGCCAGCAGCTCCCAGGGGGTCGACTATGGCTACACCTTC. Its protein is CASSSQGVDYGYTF.

This clonotype was counted at least ten times. The chain recombines TRBV27 with TRBJ2-3; TRBD1 matches 7 bases. CDR1 and CDR2 from the germline V gene are MNHEY and SMNVEV (reference sequence). The V gene end was trimmed by 4 bases and the J gene end by 8 bases; junction bases not matched to a gene: 9. The CDR3 consists of 14 residues. The CDR3 DNA follows: TGTGCCAGCAGTTCGGACAGGAAGGTCACTACGCAGTATTTT. Its protein is CASSSDRKVTTQYF.

The chain couples TRBV20-1 to TRBJ1-5; no firm D call. The CDR3 runs to 13 residues. V was trimmed by 7 bases and J by 7 bases, leaving 17 bases between them. CDR1 is DFQATT, CDR2 SNEGSKA, per germline (reference sequence). This CDR3 reads CSVDGGVGQPQHF. The DNA of the CDR3 is TGCAGTGTGGATGGCGGGGTAGGACAGCCCCAGCATTTT.

The gene calls are TRBV20-1 and TRBJ1-6; 9 bases map to TRBD1. The length of the CDR3 is 14 residues. Germline CDR1 DFQATT, CDR2 SNEGSKA (reference sequence). V lost 3 bases, J lost 7 bases, and 4 bases stayed unmatched. CDR3: CSARPGTGNSPLHF. CDR3 in DNA: TGCAGTGCTAGGCCCGGGACAGGGAATTCACCCCTCCACTTT.

This clonotype was seen repeatedly, ten times or more. The chain employs TRBV28 and TRBJ2-6; TRBD1 is a possible D gene (5 bases). The V gene lost 5 bases and the J gene lost 0 bases, with 8 bases spanning the gap. The CDR3 is 15 amino acids. CDR1 and CDR2 from the germline V gene are MDHEN and SYDVKM. The CDR3 DNA reads as TGTGCCAGCAGTGCCACAGGCTCTGGGGCCAACGTCCTGACTTTC. This sequence encodes CASSATGSGANVLTF.

This clonotype was detected only a few times. The chain recombines TRBV3-1 with TRBJ1-1, with 8 bases aligning to TRBD1. Looked up from germline, CDR1 is LGHDT and CDR2 is YNNKEL (reference sequence). The CDR3 runs 18 residues. J lost 1 base, V lost 0 bases, and 10 bases had no gene match. The CDR3 loop is CASSQETPGRGPNTEAFF. For the CDR3, the DNA is TGTGCCAGCAGCCAAGAGACCCCGGGCAGGGGGCCGAACACTGAAGCTTTCTTT.

This clonotype showed up many times. The chain combines TRBV6-1 with TRBJ1-5; no reliable D call. Per germline, CDR1 MNHNS and CDR2 SASEGT. V lost 6 bases, J lost 3 bases, and 15 bases lay in between. This CDR3 comprises 15 residues. The CDR3 DNA sequence: TGTGCCAGCAGCCTCGACGGGGTTTACAATCAGCCCCAGCATTTT. This sequence encodes CASSLDGVYNQPQHF.

This clonotype was counted many times. V gene TRBV6-1 combines with J gene TRBJ1-1, with TRBD1 as a possible D gene (5 bases). Germline CDR1 MNHNS, CDR2 SASEGT. The ends were cut back, 6 bases at V and 1 base at J, with 12 bases in the middle. This CDR3 has 14 amino acids. As DNA, the CDR3 is TGTGCCAGCAGCTCATCGGGGGGGAACACTGAAGCTTTCTTT. Its protein is CASSSSGGNTEAFF.

At least ten counts were recorded for this clonotype. The chain joins TRBV15 to TRBJ2-3, with a tentative D call TRBD2 (5 bases). This CDR3 is built from 15 residues. Germline V lookup: CDR1 LNHNV, CDR2 YYDKDF (reference sequence). With 8 bases removed from V and 5 bases from J, the gap between germline ends came to 20 bases. For the CDR3, the DNA is TGTGCCACCTCTCCTGGACTCTCATTCGGAGATACGCAGTATTTT. It is translated as CATSPGLSFGDTQYF.